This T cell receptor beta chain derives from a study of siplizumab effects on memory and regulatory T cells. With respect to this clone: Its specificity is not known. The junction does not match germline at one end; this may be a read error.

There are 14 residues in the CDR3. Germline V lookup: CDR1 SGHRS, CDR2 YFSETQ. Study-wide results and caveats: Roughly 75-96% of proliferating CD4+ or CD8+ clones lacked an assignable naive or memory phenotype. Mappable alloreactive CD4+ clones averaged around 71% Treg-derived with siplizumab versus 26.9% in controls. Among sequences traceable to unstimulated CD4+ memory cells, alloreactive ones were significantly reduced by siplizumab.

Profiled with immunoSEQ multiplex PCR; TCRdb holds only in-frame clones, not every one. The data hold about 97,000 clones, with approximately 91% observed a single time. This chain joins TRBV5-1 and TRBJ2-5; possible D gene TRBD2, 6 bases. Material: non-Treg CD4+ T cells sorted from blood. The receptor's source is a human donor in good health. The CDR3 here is CASSWGTAKETQYF. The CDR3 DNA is TGCGCCAGCAGCTGGGGGACTGCCAAAGAAACCCAGTACTTC.